The clone carrying this T cell receptor (beta chain) has at least ten counts. Its target is not known. Molecular-barcoded quantitative 5'-RACE produced these TCR beta libraries. TCRdb redid the calling of the 5' RACE reads with MiXCR, one entry per CDR3 protein. The table includes 250,000 or so distinct CDR3 sequences, under 12% detected once. Trimming took off 4 bases at V and 6 bases at J, with 4 bases between the two ends. Germline V gives CDR1 SQVTM, CDR2 ANQGSEA. The CDR3 consists of 10 residues. The data were obtained in a study of CD8 T cells in ankylosing spondylitis. Study observations and caveats: Certain motif variants had earlier been reported in reactive arthritis synovial fluid and blood. Significantly higher representation of disease-linked clones was reported for matched ankylosing spondylitis synovial fluid.

The clonotype originates from a male donor with ankylosing spondylitis or in good health (not recorded which). The chain employs TRBV29-1 and TRBJ2-1; D unclear. The sample consisted of blood, either unsorted or a sorted T cell fraction (not recorded which). This CDR3 reads CSVGVNEQFF. CDR3 DNA: TGCAGCGTTGGGGTCAATGAGCAGTTCTTC.